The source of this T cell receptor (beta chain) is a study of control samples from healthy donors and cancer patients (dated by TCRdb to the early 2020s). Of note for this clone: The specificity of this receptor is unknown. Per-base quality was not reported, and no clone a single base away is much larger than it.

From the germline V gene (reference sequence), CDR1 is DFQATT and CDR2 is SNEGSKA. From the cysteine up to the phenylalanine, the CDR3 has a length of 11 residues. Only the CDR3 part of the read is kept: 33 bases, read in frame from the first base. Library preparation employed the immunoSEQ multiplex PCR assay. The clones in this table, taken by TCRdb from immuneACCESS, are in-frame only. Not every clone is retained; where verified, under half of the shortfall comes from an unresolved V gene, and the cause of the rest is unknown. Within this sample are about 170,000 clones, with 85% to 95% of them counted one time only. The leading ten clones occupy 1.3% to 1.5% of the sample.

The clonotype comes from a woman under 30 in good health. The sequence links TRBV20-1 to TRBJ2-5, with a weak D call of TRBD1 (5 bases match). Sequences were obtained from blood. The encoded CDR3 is CKYRYQETQYF. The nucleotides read TGCAAATACAGGTACCAAGAGACCCAGTACTTC.